This TCR beta chain came from a study of metastatic and nonmetastatic thyroid tumors. Treatment of any kind had been given to no patient before thyroid surgery. This clone was seen many times. A much larger clone is a single base away; this may be a read error. Using MiXCR, TCRdb reanalyzed the PCR reads. This table has about 11,000 clones, 25% to 35% appearing once. The germline V gene encodes CDR1 MNHEY and CDR2 SMNVEV (reference sequence). The CDR3 sequence is 15 residues long. J gave up 9 bases and V 6 bases, and 8 bases lay outside the gene matches. The sample consisted of tumor tissue. This receptor was taken from a male donor with papillary thyroid cancer or a benign thyroid nodule (not recorded which). Some clones in this sample may be carry-over from other donors' samples. The V and J genes are TRBV27 and TRBJ2-1; the match to TRBD2 covers 13 bases. In DNA form, the CDR3 reads TGTGCCAGCAGGCGCTCGGGACTAGCGGGGACTGAGCAGTTCTTC. Amino acid sequence: CASRRSGLAGTEQFF.